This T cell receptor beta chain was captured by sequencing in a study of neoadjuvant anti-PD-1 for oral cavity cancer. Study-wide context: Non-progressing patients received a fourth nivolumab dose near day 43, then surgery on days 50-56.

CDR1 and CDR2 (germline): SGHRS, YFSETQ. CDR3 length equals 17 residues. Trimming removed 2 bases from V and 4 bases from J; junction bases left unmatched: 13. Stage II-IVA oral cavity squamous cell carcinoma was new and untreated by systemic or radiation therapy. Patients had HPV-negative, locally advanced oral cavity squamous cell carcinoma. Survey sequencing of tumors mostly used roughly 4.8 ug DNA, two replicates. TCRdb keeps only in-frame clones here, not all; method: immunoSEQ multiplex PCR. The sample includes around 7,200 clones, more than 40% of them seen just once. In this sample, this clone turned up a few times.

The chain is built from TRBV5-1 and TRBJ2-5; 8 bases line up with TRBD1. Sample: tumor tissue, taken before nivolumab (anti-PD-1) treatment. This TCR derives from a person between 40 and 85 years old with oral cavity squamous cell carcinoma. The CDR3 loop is CASSFGQGSFRAETQYF. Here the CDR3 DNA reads TGCGCCAGCAGCTTTGGACAGGGAAGTTTCAGGGCAGAGACCCAGTACTTC. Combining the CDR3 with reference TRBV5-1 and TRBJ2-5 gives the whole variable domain KAGVTQTPRYLIKTRGQQVTLSCSPISGHRSVSWYQQTPGQGLQFLFEYFSETQRNKGNFPGRFSGRQFSNSRSEMNVSTLELGDSALYLCASSFGQGSFRAETQYFGPGTRLLVL.